Shown below are 18 T cell receptor beta chains from a single sample sequenced in a study of HIV-infected children after antiretroviral therapy interruption. The TCR library was built from RNA with a 3' RACE protocol and unique molecular identifiers. TCRdb independently ran MiXCR on the 3' RACE reads; one entry per CDR3 protein. This sample has 90,000 or so distinct CDR3 sequences, with approximately 6.9% found just once. This sample's treatment: PENTA 11 planned treatment interruption arm or continuous ART arm. This specimen was CD45RA+ CD4+ T cells from PBMCs, pooled from several time points, taken from a donor given antiretroviral therapy, either interrupted or continuous. Subset reported: naive CD4+ CD45RA+ CD45RO- T cells. These receptors all stem from a pool of human donors with HIV.

This clonotype was detected ten times or more. The chain has TRBV7-2 and TRBJ1-2; D is uncertain. The CDR3 is 16 residues long. Germline values: CDR1 SGHTA, CDR2 FQGNSA. V was clipped by 2 bases and J by 0 bases, with 13 bases between them. CDR3 region: CASSLFFDTPNYGYTF. The CDR3 DNA reads as TGTGCCAGCAGCTTATTTTTCGACACACCTAACTATGGCTACACCTTC.

The sample holds many counts of this clonotype. The chain combines TRBV5-1 with TRBJ2-4; D may be TRBD1 or TRBD2 (5 bases each). Deletions cut 7 bases from V and 0 bases from J, with 20 bases between. Germline CDR1 SGHRS, CDR2 YFSETQ. The CDR3 sequence is 17 residues long. DNA for the CDR3: TGCGCCAGCCAATCCGGGACCGGGGTTATAGCCAAAAACATTCAGTACTTC. Translation gives CASQSGTGVIAKNIQYF. The entire variable domain, with the rest obtained from reference TRBV5-1 and TRBJ2-4, is as follows: KAGVTQTPRYLIKTRGQQVTLSCSPISGHRSVSWYQQTPGQGLQFLFEYFSETQRNKGNFPGRFSGRQFSNSRSEMNVSTLELGDSALYLCASQSGTGVIAKNIQYFGAGTRLSVL.

This clonotype was counted ten times or more. The chain has TRBV11-3 and TRBJ2-3; a weak D match, TRBD1 (5 bases). The length of the CDR3 is 16 residues. The germline gives CDR1 SGHNT, CDR2 YENEEA. V was shortened by 3 bases and J by 2 bases, with 15 bases between the two germline ends. CDR3 DNA sequence: TGTGCCAGCAGCTTGTCGCTTACAGGTCACACAGATACGCAGTATTTT. Encoded protein: CASSLSLTGHTDTQYF. Filled out from reference TRBV11-3 and TRBJ2-3, the complete variable domain reads EAGVVQSPRYKIIEKKQPVAFWCNPISGHNTLYWYLQNLGQGPELLIRYENEEAVDDSQLPKDRFSAERLKGVDSTLKIQPAELGDSAVYLCASSLSLTGHTDTQYFGPGTRLTVL.

There are many counts of this clonotype. The chain joins TRBV5-4 to TRBJ1-1; TRBD1 matches 7 bases. Germline V gene sequence: CDR1 SGHNT, CDR2 YYREEE (reference sequence). Losses at the gene ends were 2 bases for V and 4 bases for J; bases not matched to a gene: 5. CDR3 length equals 14 residues. Here the CDR3 reads CASSLRGPGTEAFF. The CDR3 DNA follows: TGTGCCAGCAGCTTAAGGGGGCCCGGCACTGAAGCTTTCTTT.

Ten or more counts support this clonotype. The chain joins TRBV19 to TRBJ2-6, with 8 bases matching TRBD1. V lost 10 bases to trimming and J lost 1 base; unmatched junction nucleotides: 12. The length of the CDR3 is 17 residues. Germline loops: CDR1 LNHDA, CDR2 SQIVND (reference sequence). Written as DNA, the CDR3 is TGTGCCACCCGGACAGGGCTTGCTGGATCTGGGGCCAACGTCCTGACTTTC. It yields the protein CATRTGLAGSGANVLTF.

This clonotype was observed at least ten times. This chain uses TRBV12-3 or TRBV12-4 with TRBJ2-7; 8 bases map to TRBD2. The CDR3 has 15 amino acids. Trimming removed 1 base from V and 5 bases from J; junction bases left unmatched: 7. The CDR3 loop reads CASSLGAREVDEQYF. CDR3 coding DNA: TGTGCCAGCAGTTTAGGTGCGCGGGAGGTCGACGAGCAGTACTTC.

The table lists this clonotype with many counts. The V and J genes are TRBV30 and TRBJ1-1; a weak D match, TRBD1 (5 bases). Germline V gene lookup returns CDR1 GTSNPN and CDR2 SVGIG (reference sequence). CDR3 size: 13 residues. The V end was cut by 0 bases, the J end by 4 bases, with 9 bases between. The CDR3 DNA follows: TGTGCCTGGAGTGTTTCAGGGCGCACTGAAGCTTTCTTT. Encoded protein: CAWSVSGRTEAFF.

CDR3 residues: CSARDLSTETQYF. DNA for the CDR3: TGCAGTGCTAGAGATCTGAGCACAGAGACCCAGTACTTC. The gene calls are TRBV20-1 and TRBJ2-5; D not certain. V lost 0 bases and J 4 bases, leaving 9 bases between the germline ends. This CDR3 spans 13 amino acids. Germline CDR1 reads DFQATT; CDR2 reads SNEGSKA (reference sequence).

This clonotype has a count of ten or more. V usage is TRBV5-1 and J usage is TRBJ1-1, with D unclear. Trimming took 1 base from V and 5 from J, leaving 12 bases between them. CDR1 is SGHRS, CDR2 YFSETQ, per germline. This CDR3 comprises 14 residues. The CDR3 DNA reads TGCGCCAGCAGCTTGATAGGGTGGAATACTGAAGCTTTCTTT. Translated, it gives CASSLIGWNTEAFF.

There are many counts of this clonotype. The V and J genes are TRBV2 and TRBJ1-2; TRBD1 agrees at 7 bases. This CDR3 spans 13 amino acids. V lost 5 bases to trimming and J lost 4 bases; unmatched junction nucleotides: 4. Germline assignment: CDR1 SNHLY and CDR2 FYNNEI. The CDR3 region has the DNA TGTGCCAGCAGTCTACAGGGGCTCTATGGCTACACCTTC. This translates into CASSLQGLYGYTF. Filled out from reference TRBV2 and TRBJ1-2, the complete variable domain reads EPEVTQTPSHQVTQMGQEVILRCVPISNHLYFYWYRQILGQKVEFLVSFYNNEISEKSEIFDDQFSVERPDGSNFTLKIRSTKLEDSAMYFCASSLQGLYGYTFGSGTRLTVV.

The table lists this clonotype with a few counts. The chain carries TRBV7-8 and TRBJ2-5; weak D call: TRBD1 (6 bases). Germline V lookup: CDR1 SGHVS, CDR2 FQNEAQ. V lost 7 bases and J 1 base, leaving 22 bases between the germline ends. The CDR3 is 17 residues long. The CDR3 here is CASNRQGNRRIQETQYF. CDR3 nucleotides: TGTGCCAGCAACCGTCAGGGGAACAGACGCATCCAAGAGACCCAGTACTTC. Full variable domain (remainder filled in from reference TRBV7-8 and TRBJ2-5): GAGVSQSPRYKVAKRGQDVALRCDPISGHVSLFWYQQALGQGPEFLTYFQNEAQLDKSGLPSDRFFAERPEGSVSTLKIQRTQQEDSAVYLCASNRQGNRRIQETQYFGPGTRLLVL.

This clonotype was detected a few times. CDR3 protein: CSVEEAGPGYTF. CDR3 in DNA: TGCAGCGTTGAAGAGGCAGGGCCTGGCTACACCTTC. V is TRBV29-1 and J is TRBJ1-2; D perhaps matches TRBD1 (5 bases). This CDR3 spans 12 amino acids. CDR1 SQVTM and CDR2 ANQGSEA come from the germline V gene. Trimming took 0 bases from V and 7 from J, leaving 9 bases between them.

This clonotype was counted many times. The chain carries TRBV19 and TRBJ2-5; perhaps TRBD1 as D (6 bases). Germline assignment: CDR1 LNHDA and CDR2 SQIVND (reference sequence). Trimming shortened V by 2 bases and J by 7 bases, and 20 bases separated the two germline ends. The CDR3 spans 16 residues. The CDR3 loop reads CASSITDSFQWGTQYF. CDR3 sequence (DNA): TGTGCCAGTAGTATAACGGACAGCTTCCAGTGGGGGACCCAGTACTTC. The full variable domain, with the rest looked up from reference TRBV19 and TRBJ2-5, is DGGITQSPKYLFRKEGQNVTLSCEQNLNHDAMYWYRQDPGQGLRLIYYSQIVNDFQKGDIAEGYSVSREKKESFPLTVTSAQKNPTAFYLCASSITDSFQWGTQYFGPGTRLLVL.

This clonotype was observed a handful of times. V and J are TRBV6-5 and TRBJ2-2; 7 nucleotides align to TRBD1. The CDR3 is 14 amino acids. The germline V gene encodes CDR1 MNHEY and CDR2 SVGAGI. The trim removed 0 bases at V and 5 bases at J, leaving 0 bases unmatched. The CDR3 sequence: CASSYSRGTGELFF. CDR3 sequence (DNA): TGTGCCAGCAGTTACTCCAGGGGGACCGGGGAGCTGTTTTTT.

This clonotype has more than one count but fewer than ten. The chain carries TRBV27 and TRBJ2-7; D is possibly TRBD1 (6 bases). Germline CDR1 is MNHEY and CDR2 is SMNVEV (reference sequence). Trimming stripped 3 bases from V and 2 bases from J, with 26 bases between. This CDR3 contains 19 residues. The CDR3 region has the DNA TGTGCCAGCAGTTTCCTCCGCCTTTTACAGGGAACGAGCCCCTACGAGCAGTACTTC. Protein product: CASSFLRLLQGTSPYEQYF.

This clonotype occurred many times. The chain uses TRBV29-1 and TRBJ2-1, with D perhaps TRBD1 (5 bases). CDR1 and CDR2 (germline): SQVTM, ANQGSEA. The V end lost 4 bases, the J end lost 3 bases, and 13 bases lay between the germline ends. This CDR3 has 14 amino acids. CDR3 in amino acids: CSVASTDSYNEQFF. CDR3 coding DNA: TGCAGCGTTGCATCCACCGACAGCTACAATGAGCAGTTCTTC.

The rearrangement uses TRBV12-3 or TRBV12-4 and TRBJ2-3, with D perhaps being TRBD1 or TRBD2 (5 bases each). This CDR3 region has 12 residues. V was pared by 7 bases and J by 4 bases, with 9 bases between. CDR3: CASNRGPDTQYF. For the CDR3, the DNA is TGTGCCAGCAACCGGGGCCCAGATACGCAGTATTTT.

In this sample, this clonotype turned up many times. The chain has TRBV30 and TRBJ2-5; weak D call: TRBD2 (6 bases). This CDR3 comprises 14 residues. Trimming cost V 2 bases and J 3 bases, with 13 bases left between them. From germline, CDR1 is GTSNPN and CDR2 SVGIG (reference sequence). The DNA for the CDR3 is TGTGCCTGGAGTACCCCCGGCGGGGAAGAGACCCAGTACTTC. Translation: CAWSTPGGEETQYF.